One sample yielded the 8 T cell receptor beta chains listed below, sequenced in a study of blood T cell repertoires in COVID-19. TCRdb's copy holds only in-frame clones and misses some; the assay was immunoSEQ multiplex PCR. The data hold roughly 110,000 clones, with approximately 80% observed a single time. Sample: peripheral blood. These receptors came from an older woman with acute or convalescent COVID-19.

CDR3 residues: CASRGAPNEKLFF. The CDR3 region has the DNA TGCGCCAGCAGGGGGGCGCCTAATGAAAAACTGTTTTTT. The V and J genes are TRBV5-1 and TRBJ1-4; D may be TRBD1 (6 bases). From germline, CDR1 is SGHRS and CDR2 YFSETQ. V was trimmed by 5 bases and J by 3 bases, leaving 8 bases between them. There are 13 residues in the CDR3.

V gene TRBV28 combines with J gene TRBJ1-3; D is possibly TRBD1 (6 bases). Germline-derived CDR1 and CDR2 are MDHEN and SYDVKM. Between the trimmed V and J ends, which lost 5 bases and 2 bases, there was a span of 10 bases. CDR3 length equals 14 residues. CDR3 DNA sequence: TGTGCCAGCAGTCCACAGGGCCCTGGAAACACCATATATTTT. It yields the protein CASSPQGPGNTIYF.

DNA of the CDR3: TGTGCCAGCAGCTTAGCGGGGCCGATGTCCTACAATGAGCAGTTCTTC. Amino acids: CASSLAGPMSYNEQFF. The gene calls are TRBV7-6 and TRBJ2-1; weak D call: TRBD1 (5 bases). The germline V and J ends were trimmed by 0 bases and 1 base, with 10 bases remaining between them. The CDR3 consists of 16 residues. CDR1 SGHVS and CDR2 FNYEAQ come from the germline V gene.

The chain uses TRBV6-5 and TRBJ2-2; D gene unclear. This CDR3 is built from 13 residues. V was clipped by 7 bases and J by 4 bases, with 10 bases between them. Germline V gene data show CDR1 as MNHEY and CDR2 as SVGAGI. The CDR3 region has the DNA TGTGCCAGCAAAACTGATTTCACCGGGGAGCTGTTTTTT. Residues: CASKTDFTGELFF.

This clone was detected only a few times. DNA of the CDR3: TGTGCCAGCAGTTTCCCCGGGTCCGGACAGAACTATGGCTACACCTTC. Translated, it gives CASSFPGSGQNYGYTF. V gene TRBV28 combines with J gene TRBJ1-2; D perhaps matches TRBD1 (6 bases). The V gene's germline CDR1 is MDHEN and CDR2 SYDVKM. The CDR3 has 16 residues. With 3 bases removed from V and 2 bases from J, the gap between germline ends came to 16 bases.

The chain employs TRBV4-1 and TRBJ2-4; D perhaps matches TRBD1 (6 bases). Germline CDR1 reads MGHRA; CDR2 reads YSYEKL. The V gene lost 0 bases and the J gene lost 0 bases, with 15 bases spanning the gap. The CDR3 spans 18 residues. The CDR3 loop reads CASSQDPQGSLAKNIQYF. CDR3 nucleotides: TGCGCCAGCAGCCAAGACCCTCAGGGGAGCCTAGCCAAAAACATTCAGTACTTC.

This clone was recorded once. The rearrangement joins TRBV7-2 to TRBJ2-1, with 12 bases fitting TRBD2. The V gene's germline CDR1 is SGHTA and CDR2 FQGNSA. The CDR3 extends over 17 amino acids. V gave up 1 base and J gave up 7 bases; unmatched junction bases: 8. The DNA for the CDR3 is TGTGCCAGCAGCTTAGGATCATCTAGCGGGGGGGTGAATGAGCAGTTCTTC. Its protein is CASSLGSSSGGVNEQFF. The whole variable domain, filled in from reference TRBV7-2 and TRBJ2-1, reads GAGVSQSPSNKVTEKGKDVELRCDPISGHTALYWYRQSLGQGLEFLIYFQGNSAPDKSGLPSDRFSAERTGGSVSTLTIQRTQQEDSAVYLCASSLGSSSGGVNEQFFGPGTRLTVL.

The chain has TRBV6-5 and TRBJ2-1, with 10 bases identical to TRBD1. Germline assignment: CDR1 MNHEY and CDR2 SVGAGI. V dropped 2 bases and J dropped 7; count of bases not matched to a gene: 8. CDR3 size: 16 residues. The DNA for the CDR3 is TGTGCCAGCAGTTACGTGGGACAGGGGTCTTTGAATGAGCAGTTCTTC. Encoded protein: CASSYVGQGSLNEQFF.